Shown below are 22 T cell receptor beta chains from a single sample sequenced in a study of blood T cell repertoires in COVID-19. Sequencing was performed with immunoSEQ multiplex PCR; in TCRdb, only in-frame clones are kept and a portion is missing. The sample lists about 110,000 clones; around 80% were seen once. The material sequenced was peripheral blood. The receptors come from a human donor in a cohort sampled during active or convalescent COVID-19.

The V and J genes are TRBV20-1 and TRBJ2-4; the D gene is possibly TRBD2 (7 bases). The CDR3 consists of 15 residues. V was pared by 3 bases and J by 3 bases, with 15 bases between. The germline V gene has CDR1 DFQATT and CDR2 SNEGSKA (reference sequence). The CDR3 nucleotides read TGCAGTGCTAGTAGGGGGGGCGTTGACAAAAACATTCAGTACTTC. It yields the protein CSASRGGVDKNIQYF.

The rearrangement joins TRBV5-1 to TRBJ2-1; 11 nucleotides agree with TRBD2. The CDR3 consists of 15 residues. Germline CDR1 and CDR2: SGHRS and YFSETQ. J gave up 7 bases and V 2 bases, and 5 bases lay outside the gene matches. The CDR3 DNA reads TGCGCCAGCAGCTTTCTAGCGGGGGGTGGAAATGAGCAGTTCTTC. As protein: CASSFLAGGGNEQFF.

The chain uses TRBV9 and TRBJ1-1, with D unclear. The CDR3 is made up of 13 amino acids. Germline V gene lookup returns CDR1 SGDLS and CDR2 YYNGEE. Trimming shortened V by 0 bases and J by 6 bases, and 9 bases separated the two germline ends. In DNA form, the CDR3 reads TGTGCCAGCAGCGTAGTCTACCTTCCTGAAGCTTTCTTT. This codes for CASSVVYLPEAFF.

This chain links TRBV3-1 (or the pseudogene TRBV3-2) with TRBJ1-1; 11 bases align to TRBD1. The ends lost 1 base at V and 7 bases at J; junction bases unmatched: 2. This CDR3 is 14 amino acids long. The V gene's germline CDR1 is LGHDT and CDR2 YNNKEL (reference sequence). The CDR3 nucleotides read TGTGCCAGCAGCCAAGGGACAGGGGGCGGTGAAGCTTTCTTT. It is translated as CASSQGTGGGEAFF.

The gene calls are TRBV12-5 and TRBJ2-1, with TRBD1 identical over 11 bases. The V gene's germline CDR1 is LGHNT and CDR2 FRNRAP. The CDR3 is 18 amino acids. The J segment lost 5 bases and the V segment lost 0 bases, leaving 9 bases of the junction unmatched. CDR3 sequence: CASGLVLWGQGVHNEQFF. The CDR3 coding sequence is TGTGCTAGTGGTTTGGTACTTTGGGGACAGGGGGTTCACAATGAGCAGTTCTTC.

The chain employs TRBV29-1 and TRBJ1-3; 8 nucleotides agree with TRBD1. CDR1 and CDR2 (germline): SQVTM, ANQGSEA. V lost 6 bases, J lost 0 bases, and 4 bases stayed unmatched. The CDR3 is 14 residues long. The CDR3 nucleotides are TGCAGCGTCGTACAGGGGGTCTCTGGAAACACCATATATTTT. This sequence encodes CSVVQGVSGNTIYF.

J is TRBJ2-2 and V is TRBV6-5; D possibly corresponds to TRBD2 (5 bases). The germline V gene has CDR1 MNHEY and CDR2 SVGAGI. V lost 1 base and J lost 5, with 5 bases in between. The CDR3 spans 13 residues. The CDR3 sequence is CASSYWETGELFF. CDR3 in DNA: TGTGCCAGCAGTTACTGGGAGACCGGGGAGCTGTTTTTT.

The chain recombines TRBV4-2 with TRBJ1-2; no firm D call. Germline values: CDR1 LGHNA, CDR2 YNFKEQ. With 1 base removed from V and 2 bases from J, the gap between germline ends came to 14 bases. This CDR3 comprises 16 residues. The chain's CDR3 is CASSQVGSVANYGYTF. The CDR3 DNA reads as TGTGCCAGCAGCCAAGTTGGGTCGGTAGCCAACTATGGCTACACCTTC.

The J gene is TRBJ2-7, the V gene TRBV7-8, with 9 positions matching TRBD2. The junction had 11 bases not matched to a gene; V was cut back by 3 bases and J by 5 bases. Per the germline V gene, CDR1 is SGHVS and CDR2 is FQNEAQ. The CDR3 covers 16 residues. In DNA, the CDR3 is TGTGCCAGCAGCTTGAGGTGGCTAGCGGGAATCAACGAGCAGTACTTC. As protein: CASSLRWLAGINEQYF.

CDR3 DNA sequence: TGTGCCAGCAGTTTATCCCGGTGGGGACTAGCGGGGGGTAAACAAGAGACCCAGTACTTC. Its translation is CASSLSRWGLAGGKQETQYF. The genes are TRBV27 and TRBJ2-5, with 15 bases matching TRBD2. Germline loops: CDR1 MNHEY, CDR2 SMNVEV (reference sequence). The CDR3 extends over 20 amino acids. V lost 0 bases to trimming and J lost 2 bases; unmatched junction nucleotides: 10.

The table lists this clone with a count of one. V and J are TRBV7-9 and TRBJ1-3; no clear D gene. Germline CDR1 SEHNR, CDR2 FQNEAQ (reference sequence). V was clipped by 1 base and J by 2 bases, with 9 bases between them. The CDR3 has 15 residues. In nucleotides, the CDR3 is TGTGCCAGCAGCTTAGTTGGTACTCCTGGAAACACCATATATTTT. It codes for CASSLVGTPGNTIYF.

V is TRBV19 and J is TRBJ2-4, with 7 positions matching TRBD2. J was trimmed by 4 bases and V by 3 bases; bases with no gene match: 3. From germline, CDR1 is LNHDA and CDR2 SQIVND (reference sequence). This CDR3 is 14 amino acids long. The CDR3 reads CASSMGAGKNIQYF. CDR3 nucleotides: TGTGCCAGTAGTATGGGAGCGGGGAAAAACATTCAGTACTTC.

CDR3 sequence reads: CASSSFLVVDSSEQFF. As DNA, the CDR3 is TGTGCCAGCAGTTCCTTTCTAGTAGTCGACAGTAGTGAGCAGTTCTTC. The J gene is TRBJ2-1, the V gene TRBV7-8, with D perhaps matching TRBD1 (5 bases). Deletions cut 6 bases from V and 9 bases from J, with 24 bases between. This CDR3 is built from 16 residues. Germline assignment: CDR1 SGHVS and CDR2 FQNEAQ.

The V and J genes are TRBV5-5 and TRBJ1-5; the match to TRBD1 covers 8 bases. CDR1 SGHKS and CDR2 YYEKEE come from the germline V gene (reference sequence). Trimming removed 2 bases from V and 3 bases from J; junction bases left unmatched: 7. There are 16 residues in the CDR3. CDR3 bases: TGTGCCAGCAGCTTACAGGCAGGGGGCTACAATCAGCCCCAGCATTTT. Protein: CASSLQAGGYNQPQHF.

The chain has TRBV5-4 and TRBJ2-1; 10 positions match TRBD2. With 1 base clipped from V and 8 bases from J, the junction kept 9 bases outside the gene matches. CDR3 length equals 16 residues. Looked up from germline, CDR1 is SGHNT and CDR2 is YYREEE (reference sequence). The CDR3, as DNA: TGTGCCAGCAGCTTGACTTCCGGGACTAGCGATTATGAGCAGTTCTTC. It codes for CASSLTSGTSDYEQFF.

The chain is built from TRBV6-5 and TRBJ2-1; possible D gene TRBD2, 7 bases. Trimming left V 5 bases short and J 8 bases short, with 13 bases between. This CDR3 region has 13 residues. Germline V lookup: CDR1 MNHEY, CDR2 SVGAGI. The DNA for the CDR3 is TGTGCCAGCAGTCCTCAGGGGAGGGATGAGCAGTTCTTC. Residues: CASSPQGRDEQFF.

The chain recombines TRBV27 with TRBJ2-6, with D possibly TRBD1 on 5 matching bases. Per the germline V gene, CDR1 is MNHEY and CDR2 is SMNVEV (reference sequence). The CDR3 length is 16 residues. V was clipped by 4 bases and J by 0 bases, with 10 bases between them. CDR3 nucleotide sequence: TGTGCCAGCAGTTCGACAGTTTACTCTGGGGCCAACGTCCTGACTTTC. It encodes CASSSTVYSGANVLTF.

The chain carries TRBV11-2 and TRBJ2-7, with a weak D call TRBD2 (5 bases). With 5 bases removed from V and 4 bases from J, the gap between germline ends came to 9 bases. The CDR3 is 12 residues long. Looked up from germline, CDR1 is SGHAT and CDR2 is FQNNGV. CDR3 nucleotides: TGTGCCAGCAGCCCCCGAGGGTACGAGCAGTACTTC. Translated, it gives CASSPRGYEQYF.

This clone occurred a few times. This chain joins TRBV5-1 and TRBJ2-7; 9 bases match TRBD1. CDR3 length equals 14 residues. CDR1 and CDR2 (germline): SGHRS, YFSETQ. Unmatched junction bases numbered 5, after V lost 2 bases and J lost 5 bases. This CDR3 reads CASSFGQGNNEQYF. In DNA form, the CDR3 reads TGCGCCAGCAGCTTCGGACAGGGGAATAACGAGCAGTACTTC.

The V and J genes are TRBV4-1 and TRBJ1-5, with D possibly matching TRBD1 (5 bases). The CDR3 loop spans 16 amino acids. V was cut by 2 bases and J by 4 bases, with 15 bases left in between. Per the germline V gene, CDR1 is MGHRA and CDR2 is YSYEKL. The DNA for the CDR3 is TGCGCCAGCAGCCAACTTGACACCGGGGGAAATCAGCCCCAGCATTTT. Protein: CASSQLDTGGNQPQHF.

Turning to this clone: One end of the junction fails to match germline, which may point to a read error. V and J are TRBV11-2 and TRBJ2-7; D perhaps matches TRBD2 (6 bases). Germline CDR1 SGHAT, CDR2 FQNNGV. CDR3 length equals 12 residues. CDR3 in DNA: TGTGCCAGCAGCTTAGATCAGTGGGGACTCGTTTTC. Encoded protein: CASSLDQWGLVF.

The chain carries TRBV28 and TRBJ1-3; no definite D call. The CDR3 length is 18 residues. V was trimmed by 3 bases and J by 0 bases, leaving 18 bases between them. The germline V gene has CDR1 MDHEN and CDR2 SYDVKM. The CDR3 sequence: CASSLWVWAFDSGNTIYF. CDR3 nucleotides: TGTGCCAGCAGTTTGTGGGTGTGGGCATTCGACTCTGGAAACACCATATATTTT.